This TCR beta chain was captured by sequencing in a study of response to subunit inactivated influenza vaccine. Study-level findings and limits: Each seasonal influenza vaccination recruits few new T cells, the authors suggested.

This CDR3 comprises 16 residues. CDR1 SGHTA and CDR2 FQGTGA come from the germline V gene. V lost 5 bases, J lost 2 bases, and 5 bases stayed unmatched. TCRdb fed the RT-PCR reads into MiXCR, producing one record per CDR3 protein. Altogether approximately 680,000 distinct CDR3 sequences are present, approximately 15% being singletons, with the ten largest covering about 9.9%. This clonotype occurred a few times. The antigen is undetermined. The chain recombines TRBV7-3 with TRBJ2-2; TRBD2 matches at 10 bases. The TCR sequence derives from a man aged 45-60 years who received an inactivated influenza vaccine. The sample here was PBMCs from blood, taken 11 to 12 days after vaccination. The CDR3 reads CASSPIAGGNTGELFF. DNA of the CDR3: TGTGCCAGCAGCCCGATAGCGGGAGGAAACACCGGGGAGCTGTTTTTT.